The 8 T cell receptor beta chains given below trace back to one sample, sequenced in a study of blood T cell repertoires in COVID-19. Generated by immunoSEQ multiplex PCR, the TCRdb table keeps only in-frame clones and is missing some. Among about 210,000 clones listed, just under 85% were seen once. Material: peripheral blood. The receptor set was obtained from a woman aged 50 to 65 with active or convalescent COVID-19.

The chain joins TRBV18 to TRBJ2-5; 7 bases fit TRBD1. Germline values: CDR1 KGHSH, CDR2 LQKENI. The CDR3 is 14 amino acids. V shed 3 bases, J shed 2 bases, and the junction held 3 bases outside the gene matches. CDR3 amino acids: CASSPGQVQETQYF. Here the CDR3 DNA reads TGTGCCAGCTCACCTGGACAGGTTCAAGAGACCCAGTACTTC.

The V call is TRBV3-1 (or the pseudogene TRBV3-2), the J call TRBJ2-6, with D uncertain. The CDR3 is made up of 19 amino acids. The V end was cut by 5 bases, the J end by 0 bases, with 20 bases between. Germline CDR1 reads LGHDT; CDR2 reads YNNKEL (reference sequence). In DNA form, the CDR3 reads TGTGCCAGCAGCGCCTCGGGTCTAAGCATCGGCTCTGGGGCCAACGTCCTGACTTTC. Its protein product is CASSASGLSIGSGANVLTF.

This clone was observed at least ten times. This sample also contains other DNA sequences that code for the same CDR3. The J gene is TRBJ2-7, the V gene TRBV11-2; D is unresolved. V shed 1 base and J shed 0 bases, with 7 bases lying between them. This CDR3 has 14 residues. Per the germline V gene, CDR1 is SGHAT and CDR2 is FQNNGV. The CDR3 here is CASSLGLSSYEQYF. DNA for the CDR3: TGTGCCAGCAGCTTAGGGCTCAGCTCCTACGAGCAGTACTTC.

Here the CDR3 DNA reads TGCGCCAGCAGCTTACAGGAGATGTTTGGCTACACCTTC. It specifies CASSLQEMFGYTF. This rearrangement joins TRBV5-1 to TRBJ1-2, with D possibly matching TRBD1 (5 bases). The V end was cut by 2 bases, the J end by 7 bases, with 12 bases between. The CDR3 is 13 residues long. In germline, CDR1 is SGHRS, CDR2 YFSETQ.

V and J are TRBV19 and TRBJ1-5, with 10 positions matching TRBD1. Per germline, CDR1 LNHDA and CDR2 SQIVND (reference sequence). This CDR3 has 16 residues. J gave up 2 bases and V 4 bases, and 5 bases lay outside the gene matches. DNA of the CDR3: TGTGCCAGTAGTACTGGGACAGGGGATGGCAATCAGCCCCAGCATTTT. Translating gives CASSTGTGDGNQPQHF.

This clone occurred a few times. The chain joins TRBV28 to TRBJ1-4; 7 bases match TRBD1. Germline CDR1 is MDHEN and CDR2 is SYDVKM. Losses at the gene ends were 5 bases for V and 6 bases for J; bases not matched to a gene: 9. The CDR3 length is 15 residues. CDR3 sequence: CASSPGGSGYEKLFF. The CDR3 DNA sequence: TGTGCCAGCAGTCCAGGGGGTTCAGGGTATGAAAAACTGTTTTTT. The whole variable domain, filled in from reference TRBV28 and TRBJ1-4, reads DVKVTQSSRYLVKRTGEKVFLECVQDMDHENMFWYRQDPGLGLRLIYFSYDVKMKEKGDIPEGYSVSREKKERFSLILESASTNQTSMYLCASSPGGSGYEKLFFGSGTQLSVL.

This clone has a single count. In DNA form, the CDR3 reads TGCAGCGTTGGAGGGGGAGGGGATGGCTACACCTTC. It codes for CSVGGGGDGYTF. V gene TRBV29-1 combines with J gene TRBJ1-2; TRBD1 is a possible D gene (6 bases). V shed 4 bases and J shed 6 bases, with 12 bases lying between them. The CDR3 loop spans 12 amino acids. The germline V gene has CDR1 SQVTM and CDR2 ANQGSEA.

CDR3: CASSPPDSSNEKLFF. The CDR3 DNA reads TGTGCCAGCAGTCCTCCTGACAGCTCTAATGAAAAACTGTTTTTT. The chain employs TRBV27 and TRBJ1-4; a possible D gene is TRBD1 (5 bases). Between the trimmed V and J ends, which lost 5 bases and 3 bases, there was a span of 13 bases. The CDR3 is 15 amino acids. Germline CDR1 MNHEY, CDR2 SMNVEV (reference sequence).